The 30 T cell receptor beta chains below all came from one sample that was sequenced in a study of cytomegalovirus exposure and HLA in healthy donors. Profiled with immunoSEQ multiplex PCR; TCRdb holds only in-frame clones, not every one. The sample lists 150,000 or so clones, roughly 84% occurring once. The sample comprised PBMCs. These receptors were obtained from a man aged 25-45 years in good health and CMV-seropositive.

This chain joins TRBV6-5 and TRBJ2-5, with TRBD2 identical over 11 bases. V shed 6 bases and J 1 base; nucleotides not matched to a gene: 4. From germline, CDR1 is MNHEY and CDR2 SVGAGI. This CDR3 is 15 amino acids long. CDR3 sequence reads: CASRPSGGIQETQYF. The CDR3 nucleotides are TGTGCCAGCAGACCTAGCGGGGGGATCCAAGAGACCCAGTACTTC.

The CDR3 is CASKGGRPDEKLFF. The CDR3 nucleotides read TGTGCCAGCAAGGGGGGGCGGCCGGATGAAAAACTGTTTTTT. This chain links TRBV6-5 with TRBJ1-4; TRBD1 is a possible D gene (6 bases). The CDR3 loop spans 14 amino acids. Germline CDR1 MNHEY, CDR2 SVGAGI. V was clipped by 7 bases and J by 6 bases, with 15 bases between them.

The chain joins TRBV19 to TRBJ2-1; 11 nucleotides agree with TRBD1. The CDR3 covers 15 residues. The V gene's germline CDR1 is LNHDA and CDR2 SQIVND (reference sequence). With 2 bases clipped from V and 8 bases from J, the junction kept 5 bases outside the gene matches. The CDR3 bases are TGTGCCAGTAGTATACCGGACAGGGGGCGGGATGAGCAGTTCTTC. It is translated as CASSIPDRGRDEQFF.

The J gene is TRBJ2-3, the V gene TRBV27; 8 bases agree with TRBD2. The CDR3 has 16 residues. The J segment lost 2 bases and the V segment lost 3 bases, leaving 7 bases of the junction unmatched. The V gene's germline CDR1 is MNHEY and CDR2 SMNVEV (reference sequence). The DNA for the CDR3 is TGTGCCAGCAGTTTTGGACTAGCAGCGTACACAGATACGCAGTATTTT. Protein: CASSFGLAAYTDTQYF.

The V and J genes are TRBV27 and TRBJ2-7; D perhaps matches TRBD1 (5 bases). Germline assignment: CDR1 MNHEY and CDR2 SMNVEV (reference sequence). V gave up 5 bases and J gave up 3 bases, with 20 bases separating them. CDR3 length: 16 residues. As DNA, the CDR3 is TGTGCCAGCAGTGTCGGCCAAGGGGTGCGGAACTACGAGCAGTACTTC. It specifies CASSVGQGVRNYEQYF.

This clone appeared a few times. The V and J genes are TRBV11-2 and TRBJ2-2; a weak D match, TRBD2 (6 bases). In germline, CDR1 is SGHAT, CDR2 FQNNGV. The length of the CDR3 is 16 residues. Trimming cost V 7 bases and J 0 bases, with 15 bases left between them. CDR3 nucleotide sequence: TGTGCCAGCATGGGGTGGGGGGACCCGAACACCGGGGAGCTGTTTTTT. Protein sequence: CASMGWGDPNTGELFF.

Details on this clone: Within the sample, other DNA sequences also encode this same CDR3. This chain joins TRBV28 and TRBJ1-2; tentatively, D is TRBD1 (5 bases). The ends were cut back, 9 bases at V and 2 bases at J, with 10 bases in the middle. CDR1 is MDHEN and CDR2 is SYDVKM in the germline V gene. This CDR3 has 12 amino acids. Written as DNA, the CDR3 is TGTGCCAGTCGTTCAGGGAACTATGGCTACACCTTC. Residues: CASRSGNYGYTF.

The chain uses TRBV7-9 and TRBJ2-7; D remains ambiguous. Trimming shortened V by 1 base and J by 7 bases, and 11 bases separated the two germline ends. The CDR3 runs to 13 residues. The V gene's germline CDR1 is SEHNR and CDR2 FQNEAQ (reference sequence). This CDR3 is CASSLVPVWEQYF. CDR3 DNA sequence: TGTGCCAGCAGCTTAGTACCAGTCTGGGAGCAGTACTTC. Combining the CDR3 with reference TRBV7-9 and TRBJ2-7 gives the whole variable domain DTGVSQNPRHKITKRGQNVTFRCDPISEHNRLYWYRQTLGQGPEFLTYFQNEAQLEKSRLLSDRFSAERPKGSFSTLEIQRTEQGDSAMYLCASSLVPVWEQYFGPGTRLTVT.

The gene calls are TRBV7-2 and TRBJ2-7, with a weak D call TRBD2 (5 bases). The V end was cut by 2 bases, the J end by 6 bases, with 14 bases between. Germline assignment: CDR1 SGHTA and CDR2 FQGNSA. CDR3 length equals 14 residues. CDR3 nucleotides: TGTGCCAGCAGCTTAAAACGGTTTGCGGGCGAGCAGTACTTC. This codes for CASSLKRFAGEQYF.

The rearrangement joins TRBV7-2 to TRBJ2-5; TRBD1 might be the D (5 bases). Trimming stripped 5 bases from V and 1 base from J, with 11 bases between. This CDR3 contains 14 residues. CDR1 and CDR2 (germline): SGHTA, FQGNSA. For the CDR3, the DNA is TGTGCCAGCAGCACCCGGACAATCCAAGAGACCCAGTACTTC. It encodes CASSTRTIQETQYF.

The rearrangement uses TRBV9 and TRBJ2-7; 9 bases are a match to TRBD1. The CDR3 is made up of 14 amino acids. Germline assignment: CDR1 SGDLS and CDR2 YYNGEE. Trimming removed 3 bases from V and 3 bases from J; junction bases left unmatched: 4. The CDR3 reads CASSAGTGRYEQYF. The CDR3 nucleotides are TGTGCCAGCAGCGCAGGGACAGGGCGCTACGAGCAGTACTTC.

This rearrangement joins TRBV18 to TRBJ2-7; a possible D gene is TRBD2 (7 bases). Trimming pared 3 bases from V and 2 bases from J, leaving 17 bases between. The CDR3 has 16 residues. Germline loops: CDR1 KGHSH, CDR2 LQKENI. The CDR3 region is CASSPRGEGHAYEQYF. CDR3 nucleotides: TGTGCCAGCTCACCTAGGGGGGAGGGCCACGCCTACGAGCAGTACTTC.

The J gene is TRBJ2-1, the V gene TRBV6-6, with 11 bases fitting TRBD1. Germline CDR1 is MNHNY and CDR2 is SVGAGI (reference sequence). Trimming at V came to 6 bases and at J to 7 bases, leaving 8 bases not matched to a gene. The CDR3 has 15 residues. The CDR3 sequence: CASSLTGTGGNEQFF. In nucleotides, the CDR3 is TGTGCCAGCAGCCTTACCGGGACAGGGGGAAATGAGCAGTTCTTC.

The sample holds one count of this clone. The V gene is TRBV7-6, the J gene TRBJ1-1; D ambiguous. Germline values: CDR1 SGHVS, CDR2 FNYEAQ. Between the trimmed V and J ends, which lost 3 bases and 3 bases, there was a span of 8 bases. The CDR3 is made up of 13 amino acids. The DNA of the CDR3 is TGTGCCAGCAGCTTCGGGTGGGACACTGAAGCTTTCTTT. It codes for CASSFGWDTEAFF.

J is TRBJ1-2 and V is TRBV28, with D unclear. Per germline, CDR1 MDHEN and CDR2 SYDVKM. The CDR3 loop spans 14 amino acids. With 2 bases removed from V and 0 bases from J, the gap between germline ends came to 7 bases. The chain's CDR3 is CASSLGQANYGYTF. In DNA, the CDR3 is TGTGCCAGCAGTTTAGGGCAGGCTAACTATGGCTACACCTTC.

CDR3 residues: CASSSSGRAIEQFF. For the CDR3, the DNA is TGTGCCAGCAGCTCTAGCGGGAGGGCCATTGAGCAGTTCTTC. The chain joins TRBV7-2 to TRBJ2-1; 12 bases fit TRBD2. V trimming: 4 bases; J trimming: 9 bases; junction bases outside the gene matches: 4. Per germline, CDR1 SGHTA and CDR2 FQGNSA. The CDR3 consists of 14 residues.

The V gene is TRBV6-6, the J gene TRBJ2-7; TRBD1 aligns across 10 bases. The germline V gene has CDR1 MNHNY and CDR2 SVGAGI (reference sequence). J lost 12 bases, V lost 5 bases, and 10 bases had no gene match. The CDR3 totals 13 residues. The CDR3 loop is CASSTGTGERGYF. DNA of the CDR3: TGTGCCAGCAGTACGGGGACAGGGGAAAGGGGGTACTTC.

A single count supports this clone. This chain connects TRBV6-5 to TRBJ1-3; D call uncertain. The CDR3 totals 16 residues. Germline CDR1 is MNHEY and CDR2 is SVGAGI. V was shortened by 0 bases and J by 1 base, with 10 bases between the two germline ends. As DNA, the CDR3 is TGTGCCAGCAGTTACTCCCGACTGGAATCTGGAAACACCATATATTTT. Its protein product is CASSYSRLESGNTIYF.

The rearrangement links TRBV6-5 to TRBJ1-2, with 7 bases that match TRBD1. The germline V gene has CDR1 MNHEY and CDR2 SVGAGI. This CDR3 is 13 amino acids long. With 2 bases clipped from V and 5 bases from J, the junction kept 2 bases outside the gene matches. CDR3 nucleotides: TGTGCCAGCAGTTACGGGGACAGATATGGCTACACCTTC. Amino acid sequence: CASSYGDRYGYTF.

The chain joins TRBV10-3 to TRBJ2-2, with D possibly being TRBD2 (6 bases). This CDR3 contains 15 residues. V shed 8 bases and J shed 5 bases, with 18 bases lying between them. Germline CDR1 reads ENHRY; CDR2 reads SYGVKD. The CDR3 loop is CAIGGNPGKTGELFF. CDR3 sequence (DNA): TGTGCCATCGGGGGGAACCCAGGGAAGACCGGGGAGCTGTTTTTT.

The chain couples TRBV6-1 to TRBJ2-1, with 7 bases matching TRBD1. J gave up 0 bases and V 3 bases, and 5 bases lay outside the gene matches. The CDR3 covers 16 residues. The germline CDR1 and CDR2 sequences are MNHNS and SASEGT. The CDR3 DNA is TGTGCCAGCAGTGACCGGGACAGTTACTCCTACAATGAGCAGTTCTTC. Its translation is CASSDRDSYSYNEQFF.

The chain is built from TRBV5-6 and TRBJ1-2; maybe TRBD1 (6 bases). Trimming stripped 5 bases from V and 2 bases from J, with 13 bases between. Germline V lookup: CDR1 SGHDT, CDR2 YYEEEE. The CDR3 runs 14 residues. The CDR3 nucleotides are TGTGCCAGCAGTTGGGCACAGGGCAACTATGGCTACACCTTC. Translated: CASSWAQGNYGYTF.

This clone was seen a few times. V usage is TRBV9 and J usage is TRBJ2-7, with a possible D match to TRBD1 (5 bases). This CDR3 spans 13 amino acids. The V and J ends lost 0 bases and 3 bases respectively, with 7 bases between them. Germline CDR1 SGDLS, CDR2 YYNGEE. The CDR3 region has the DNA TGTGCCAGCAGCGTAGCTGACAGCTACGAGCAGTACTTC. As protein: CASSVADSYEQYF.

This chain links TRBV25-1 with TRBJ1-2; 7 nucleotides line up with TRBD1. This CDR3 has 14 amino acids. The V gene end was trimmed by 6 bases and the J gene end by 3 bases; junction bases not matched to a gene: 7. Germline values: CDR1 MGHDK, CDR2 SYGVNS. CDR3 DNA: TGTGCCAGCAGGGGGGACAGAGCGGACTATGGCTACACCTTC. Residues: CASRGDRADYGYTF.

This clone was detected only a few times. Other DNA sequences within the sample encode an identical CDR3. The CDR3 DNA reads TGTGCCAGCAGTTTCCAGCGGGGGGGCCGGGAGACCCAGTACTTC. As protein: CASSFQRGGRETQYF. V and J are TRBV27 and TRBJ2-5, with TRBD2 matching over 10 bases. Germline lookup yields CDR1 MNHEY and CDR2 SMNVEV (reference sequence). V was pared by 3 bases and J by 5 bases, with 6 bases of the junction left unmatched. This CDR3 spans 15 amino acids.

The table lists this clone with a count of one. V is TRBV6-1 and J is TRBJ1-1; a weak D match, TRBD1 (6 bases). Trimming pared 8 bases from V and 11 bases from J, leaving 15 bases between. CDR1 is MNHNS, CDR2 SASEGT, per germline. This CDR3 is built from 11 residues. The CDR3 spells CASLEGGDAFF. CDR3 sequence (DNA): TGTGCCAGCCTTGAGGGGGGGGACGCTTTCTTT.

The chain recombines TRBV4-1 with TRBJ2-1; 13 positions agree with TRBD2. Per the germline V gene, CDR1 is MGHRA and CDR2 is YSYEKL. V lost 4 bases and J lost 8; bases outside the gene matches: 2. The CDR3 length is 14 residues. The CDR3 reads CASSRLAGGYEQFF. In nucleotides, the CDR3 is TGCGCCAGCAGCCGACTAGCGGGAGGCTATGAGCAGTTCTTC.

This clone was counted ten times or more. The rearrangement links TRBV7-2 to TRBJ1-1; TRBD1 aligns across 9 bases. Germline lookup yields CDR1 SGHTA and CDR2 FQGNSA. Trimming took 8 bases from V and 1 from J; bases not matched to a gene: 2. This CDR3 spans 13 amino acids. The CDR3 bases are TGTGCCAGCGGGACAGGGAAGAACACTGAAGCTTTCTTT. Residues: CASGTGKNTEAFF.

The rearrangement uses TRBV28 and TRBJ1-5, with 8 bases lining up with TRBD1. After removal of 10 bases from V and 0 bases from J, the junction contained 8 bases not matched to a gene. CDR1 and CDR2 from the germline V gene are MDHEN and SYDVKM. The CDR3 runs 15 residues. CDR3 DNA sequence: TGTGCCACCACAGGGGGGGCCCGTAGCAATCAGCCCCAGCATTTT. It yields the protein CATTGGARSNQPQHF.

This chain connects TRBV2 to TRBJ1-3, with 7 bases identical to TRBD1. The J segment lost 1 base and the V segment lost 0 bases, leaving 9 bases of the junction unmatched. Germline CDR1 SNHLY, CDR2 FYNNEI. CDR3 length equals 18 residues. The CDR3 reads CASSEARPGGMSGNTIYF. CDR3 DNA sequence: TGTGCCAGCAGTGAAGCGCGGCCAGGGGGTATGTCTGGAAACACCATATATTTT.